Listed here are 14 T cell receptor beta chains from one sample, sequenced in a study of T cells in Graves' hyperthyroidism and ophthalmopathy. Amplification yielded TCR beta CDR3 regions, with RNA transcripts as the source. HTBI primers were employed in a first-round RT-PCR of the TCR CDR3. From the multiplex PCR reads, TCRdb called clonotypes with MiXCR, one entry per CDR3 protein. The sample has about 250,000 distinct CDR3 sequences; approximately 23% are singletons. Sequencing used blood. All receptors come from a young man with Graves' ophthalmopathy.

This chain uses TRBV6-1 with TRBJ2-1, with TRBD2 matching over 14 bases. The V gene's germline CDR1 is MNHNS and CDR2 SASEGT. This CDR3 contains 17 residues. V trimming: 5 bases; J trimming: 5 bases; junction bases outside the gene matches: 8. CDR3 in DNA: TGTGCCAGCAGTAACCCCGGACTAGCGGGAGGACACAATGAGCAGTTCTTC. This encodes CASSNPGLAGGHNEQFF.

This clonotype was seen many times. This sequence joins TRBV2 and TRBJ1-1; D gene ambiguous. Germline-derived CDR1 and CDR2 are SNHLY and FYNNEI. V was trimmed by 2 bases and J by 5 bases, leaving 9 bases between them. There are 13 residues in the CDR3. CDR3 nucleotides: TGTGCCAGCAGTGAATCGACATGGACTGAAGCTTTCTTT. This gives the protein CASSESTWTEAFF.

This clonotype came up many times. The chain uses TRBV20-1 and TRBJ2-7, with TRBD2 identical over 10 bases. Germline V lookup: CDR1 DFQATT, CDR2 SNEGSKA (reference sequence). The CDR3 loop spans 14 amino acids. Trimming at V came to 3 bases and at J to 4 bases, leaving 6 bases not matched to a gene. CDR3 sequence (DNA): TGCAGTGCTAGTAGCGCTAGCGGGAGTTACGAGCAGTACTTC. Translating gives CSASSASGSYEQYF.

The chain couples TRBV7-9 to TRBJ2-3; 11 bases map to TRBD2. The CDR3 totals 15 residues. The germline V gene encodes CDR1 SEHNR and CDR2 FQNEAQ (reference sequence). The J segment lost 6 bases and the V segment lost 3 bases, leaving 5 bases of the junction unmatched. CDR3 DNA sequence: TGTGCCAGCAGCTTCGGGACTAGCGGACGGGATACGCAGTATTTT. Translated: CASSFGTSGRDTQYF.

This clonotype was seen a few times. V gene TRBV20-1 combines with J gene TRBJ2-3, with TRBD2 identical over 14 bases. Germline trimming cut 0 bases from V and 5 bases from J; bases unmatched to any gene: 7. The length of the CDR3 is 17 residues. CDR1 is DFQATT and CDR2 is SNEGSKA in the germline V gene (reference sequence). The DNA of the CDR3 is TGCAGTGCTAGAGACTCGGGACTAGCGGGAGATTTAGATACGCAGTATTTT. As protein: CSARDSGLAGDLDTQYF.

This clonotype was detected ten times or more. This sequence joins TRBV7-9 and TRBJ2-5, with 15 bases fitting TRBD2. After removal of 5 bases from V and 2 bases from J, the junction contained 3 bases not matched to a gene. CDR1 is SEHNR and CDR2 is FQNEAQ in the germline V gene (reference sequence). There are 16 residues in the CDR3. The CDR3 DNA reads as TGTGCCAGCAGCCAAGGGACTAGCGGGAGGCAAGAGACCCAGTACTTC. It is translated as CASSQGTSGRQETQYF.

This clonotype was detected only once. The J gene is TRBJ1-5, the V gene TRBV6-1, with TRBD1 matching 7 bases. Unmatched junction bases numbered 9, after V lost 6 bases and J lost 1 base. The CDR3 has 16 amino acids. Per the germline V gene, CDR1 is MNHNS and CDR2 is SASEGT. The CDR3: CASRPTGIGSNQPQHF. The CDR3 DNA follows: TGTGCCAGCAGACCGACAGGGATTGGAAGCAATCAGCCCCAGCATTTT.

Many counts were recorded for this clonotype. The chain's CDR3 is CAWSRSGVVYGYTF. DNA for the CDR3: TGTGCCTGGAGTCGGTCGGGGGTGGTCTATGGCTACACCTTC. This chain connects TRBV30 to TRBJ1-2; tentatively, D is TRBD1 (5 bases). Germline V lookup: CDR1 GTSNPN, CDR2 SVGIG (reference sequence). V lost 2 bases and J 4 bases, leaving 14 bases between the germline ends. There are 14 residues in the CDR3. Filled out from reference TRBV30 and TRBJ1-2, the complete variable domain reads SQTIHQWPATLVQPVGSPLSLECTVEGTSNPNLYWYRQAAGRGLQLLFYSVGIGQISSEVPQNLSASRPQDRQFILSSKKLLLSDSGFYLCAWSRSGVVYGYTFGSGTRLTVV.

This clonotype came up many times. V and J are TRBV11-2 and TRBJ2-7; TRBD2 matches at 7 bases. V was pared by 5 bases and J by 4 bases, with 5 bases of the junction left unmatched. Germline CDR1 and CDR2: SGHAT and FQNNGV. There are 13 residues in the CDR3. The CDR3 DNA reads TGTGCCAGCAGCCGCACGGGGGGTTACGAGCAGTACTTC. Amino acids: CASSRTGGYEQYF.

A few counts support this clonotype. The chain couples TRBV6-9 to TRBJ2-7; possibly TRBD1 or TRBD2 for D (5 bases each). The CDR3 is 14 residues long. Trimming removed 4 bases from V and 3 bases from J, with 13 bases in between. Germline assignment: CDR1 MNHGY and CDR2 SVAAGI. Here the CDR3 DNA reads TGTGCCAGCAGTTGGGGGACGGCAAACTACGAGCAGTACTTC. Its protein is CASSWGTANYEQYF.

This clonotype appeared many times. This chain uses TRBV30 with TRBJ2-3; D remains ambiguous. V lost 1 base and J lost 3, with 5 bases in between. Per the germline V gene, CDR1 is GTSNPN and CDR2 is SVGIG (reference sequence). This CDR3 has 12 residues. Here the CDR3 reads CAWSELTDTQYF. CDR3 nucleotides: TGTGCCTGGAGTGAGCTTACAGATACGCAGTATTTT.

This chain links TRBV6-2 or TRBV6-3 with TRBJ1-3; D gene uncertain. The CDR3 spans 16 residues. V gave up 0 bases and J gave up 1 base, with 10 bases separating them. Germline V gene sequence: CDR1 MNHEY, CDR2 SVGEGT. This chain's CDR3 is CASSYSLWDSGNTIYF. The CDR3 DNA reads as TGTGCCAGCAGTTACTCTCTCTGGGATTCTGGAAACACCATATATTTT.

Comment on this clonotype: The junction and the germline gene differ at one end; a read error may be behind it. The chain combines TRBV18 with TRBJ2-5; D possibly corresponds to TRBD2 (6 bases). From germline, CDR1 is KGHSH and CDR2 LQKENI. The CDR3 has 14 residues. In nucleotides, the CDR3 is TGTGCCAGCTTACCAAGGAGGGTACAAGAGACCCAGTACTTC. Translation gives CASLPRRVQETQYF.

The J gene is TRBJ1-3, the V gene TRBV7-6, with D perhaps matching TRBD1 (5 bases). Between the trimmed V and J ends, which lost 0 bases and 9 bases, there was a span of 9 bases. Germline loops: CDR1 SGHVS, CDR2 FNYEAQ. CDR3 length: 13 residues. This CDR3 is CASSLAAGSTIYF. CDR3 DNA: TGTGCCAGCAGCTTAGCGGCAGGGAGCACCATATATTTT.